The TCR beta chain under discussion was sequenced for a study of blood T cell repertoires in COVID-19. Background on the study: Acute-phase and convalescent COVID-19 samples originated in the United States, Italy and Spain. T cells, B-cell-depleted T cells, or PBMCs provided the cDNA or gDNA that served as material.

The V gene's germline CDR1 is ENHRY and CDR2 SYGVKD. The V and J ends lost 5 bases and 0 bases, in that order; junction bases with no gene match: 3. The CDR3 runs 15 residues. TCRdb keeps only in-frame clones here, not all; method: immunoSEQ multiplex PCR. The sample lists roughly 30,000 clones; roughly 92% were seen once. The sequenced sample consisted of peripheral blood. The chain is built from TRBV10-3 and TRBJ2-1; TRBD1 matches at 8 bases. The TCR was taken from a human donor in a cohort sampled during active COVID-19. CDR3 coding DNA: TGTGCCATCAGTAGTACAGGGGGCTCCTACAATGAGCAGTTCTTC. Translation gives CAISSTGGSYNEQFF.